This record concerns one T cell receptor (beta chain) sequence. The source of the sample is a study of blood T cell repertoires in COVID-19. Study background: COVID-19 samples collected from the United States, Italy and Spain covered acute and convalescent phases. Sources were T cells, B-cell-depleted T cells, or PBMCs; the material itself was cDNA or gDNA.

Donors of Cohort 3 who recovered were those that had two negative PCRs, clearance, or symptom resolution. The CDR3 has 14 residues. V gave up 3 bases and J gave up 2 bases, with 11 bases separating them. Looked up from germline, CDR1 is SGHDN and CDR2 is FVKESK. Original methodology: Reference gene primer amplification gave estimated nucleated cell counts. Sequencing used immunoSEQ multiplex PCR; TCRdb keeps in-frame clones, though not all of them. Clonal size and the V and J genes are those of that table, whereas D and trimming came from the DNA. The sample records fewer than 600,000 clones, roughly 90% being singletons.

The V gene is TRBV14, the J gene TRBJ2-7; a possible D gene is TRBD1 (5 bases). The specimen sequenced was PBMCs or T cells enriched from blood (not recorded which). The clonotype was recovered from a woman aged 40 to 50 who had recovered from COVID-19. For the CDR3, the DNA is TGTGCCAGCAGCCAGATTGACAGAACCTACGAGCAGTACTTC. It translates to CASSQIDRTYEQYF. Full variable domain (remainder filled in from reference TRBV14 and TRBJ2-7): EAGVTQFPSHSVIEKGQTVTLRCDPISGHDNLYWYRRVMGKEIKFLLHFVKESKQDESGMPNNRFLAERTGGTYSTLKVQPAELEDSGVYFCASSQIDRTYEQYFGPGTRLTVT.